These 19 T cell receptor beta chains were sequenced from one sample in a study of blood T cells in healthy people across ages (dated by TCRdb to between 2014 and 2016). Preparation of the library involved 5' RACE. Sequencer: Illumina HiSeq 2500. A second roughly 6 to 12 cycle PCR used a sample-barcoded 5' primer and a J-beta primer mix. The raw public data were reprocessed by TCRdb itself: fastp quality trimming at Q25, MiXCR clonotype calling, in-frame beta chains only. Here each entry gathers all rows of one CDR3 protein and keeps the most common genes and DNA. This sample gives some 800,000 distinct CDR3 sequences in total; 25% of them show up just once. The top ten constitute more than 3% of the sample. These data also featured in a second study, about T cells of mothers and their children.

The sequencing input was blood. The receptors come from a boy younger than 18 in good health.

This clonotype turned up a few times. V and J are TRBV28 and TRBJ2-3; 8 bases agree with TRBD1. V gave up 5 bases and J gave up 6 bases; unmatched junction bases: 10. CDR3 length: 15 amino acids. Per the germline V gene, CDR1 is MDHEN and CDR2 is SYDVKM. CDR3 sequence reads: CASSRTGRRGDTQYF. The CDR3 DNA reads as TGTGCCAGCAGTAGGACAGGGCGACGGGGGGATACGCAGTATTTT.

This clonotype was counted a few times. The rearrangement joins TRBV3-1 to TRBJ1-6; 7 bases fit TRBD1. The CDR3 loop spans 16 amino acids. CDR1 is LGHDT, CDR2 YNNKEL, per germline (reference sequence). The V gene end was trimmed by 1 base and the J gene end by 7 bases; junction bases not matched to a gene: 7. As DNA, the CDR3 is TGTGCCAGCAGCCAAGGGTGGGACAGCAAGAATTCACCCCTCCACTTT. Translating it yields CASSQGWDSKNSPLHF.

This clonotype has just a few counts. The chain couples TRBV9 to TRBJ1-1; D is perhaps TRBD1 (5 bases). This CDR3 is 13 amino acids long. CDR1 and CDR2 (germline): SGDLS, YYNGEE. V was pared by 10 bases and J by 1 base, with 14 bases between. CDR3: CAAGRHPNTEAFF. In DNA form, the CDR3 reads TGTGCCGCAGGGAGACACCCGAACACTGAAGCTTTCTTT.

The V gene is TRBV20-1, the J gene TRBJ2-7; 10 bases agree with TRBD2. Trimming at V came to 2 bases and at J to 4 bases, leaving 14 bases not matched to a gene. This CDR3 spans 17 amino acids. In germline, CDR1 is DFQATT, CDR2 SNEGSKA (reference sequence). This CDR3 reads CSARNWASTSGRYEQYF. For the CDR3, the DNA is TGCAGTGCTAGAAATTGGGCCTCGACTAGCGGGCGATACGAGCAGTACTTC.

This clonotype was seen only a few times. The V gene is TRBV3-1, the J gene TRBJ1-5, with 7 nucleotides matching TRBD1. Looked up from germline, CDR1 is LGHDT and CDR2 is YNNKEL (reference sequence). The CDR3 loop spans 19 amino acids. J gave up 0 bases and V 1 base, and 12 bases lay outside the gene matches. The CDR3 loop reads CASSQGSRRGLPSNQPQHF. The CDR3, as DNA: TGTGCCAGCAGCCAAGGATCGCGAAGGGGGCTCCCTAGCAATCAGCCCCAGCATTTT.

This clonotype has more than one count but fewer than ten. CDR3 DNA: TGTGCCAGCAGTGGGATGTACGAGCAGTACTTC. Translation: CASSGMYEQYF. The V and J genes are TRBV6-2 or TRBV6-3 and TRBJ2-7; D gene unclear. The CDR3 spans 11 residues. Germline V lookup: CDR1 MNHEY, CDR2 SVGEGT. V was trimmed by 5 bases and J by 4 bases, leaving 6 bases between them.

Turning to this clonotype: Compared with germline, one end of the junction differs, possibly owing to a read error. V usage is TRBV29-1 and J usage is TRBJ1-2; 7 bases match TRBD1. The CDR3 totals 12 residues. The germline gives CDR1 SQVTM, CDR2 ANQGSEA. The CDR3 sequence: CSAIGQASLWAF. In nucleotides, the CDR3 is TGCAGCGCGATCGGACAGGCGTCGCTATGGGCCTTC.

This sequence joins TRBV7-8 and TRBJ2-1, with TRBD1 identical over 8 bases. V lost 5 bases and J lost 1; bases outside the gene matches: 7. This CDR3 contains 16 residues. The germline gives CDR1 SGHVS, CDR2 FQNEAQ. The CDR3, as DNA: TGTGCCAGCAGCCACAGGGGGGCCCAGTCCTACAATGAGCAGTTCTTC. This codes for CASSHRGAQSYNEQFF.

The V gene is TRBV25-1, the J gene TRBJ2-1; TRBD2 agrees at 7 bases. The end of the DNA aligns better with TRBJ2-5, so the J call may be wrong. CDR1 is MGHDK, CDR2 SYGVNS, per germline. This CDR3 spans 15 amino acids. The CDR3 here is CASSGEAGPEETQYF. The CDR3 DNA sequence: TGTGCCAGCAGTGGAGAAGCGGGGCCAGAAGAGACCCAGTACTTC.

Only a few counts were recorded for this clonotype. CDR3 DNA sequence: TGTGCCAGCAGCCGGAAAGGCGGGGGTGATAGCAATCAGCCCCAGCATTTT. Translating it yields CASSRKGGGDSNQPQHF. The chain carries TRBV3-1 and TRBJ1-5; a possible D gene is TRBD1 (5 bases). Germline V lookup: CDR1 LGHDT, CDR2 YNNKEL (reference sequence). The CDR3 contains 17 residues. Trimming shortened V by 4 bases and J by 0 bases, and 16 bases separated the two germline ends.

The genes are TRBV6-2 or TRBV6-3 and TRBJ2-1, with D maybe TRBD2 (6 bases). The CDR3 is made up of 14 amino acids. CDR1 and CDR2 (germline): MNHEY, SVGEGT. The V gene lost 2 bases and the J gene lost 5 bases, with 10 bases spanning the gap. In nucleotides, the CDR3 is TGTGCCAGCAGTTACGGCGGGAATCACAATGAGCAGTTCTTC. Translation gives CASSYGGNHNEQFF.

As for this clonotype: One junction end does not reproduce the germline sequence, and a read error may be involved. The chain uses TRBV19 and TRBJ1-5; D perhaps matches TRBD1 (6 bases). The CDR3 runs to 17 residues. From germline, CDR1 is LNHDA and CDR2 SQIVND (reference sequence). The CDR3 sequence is CASKYSFGGDRNRPQHF. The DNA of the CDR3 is TGTGCCAGCAAGTATTCGTTTGGGGGCGACCGCAATCGGCCCCAGCATTTT.

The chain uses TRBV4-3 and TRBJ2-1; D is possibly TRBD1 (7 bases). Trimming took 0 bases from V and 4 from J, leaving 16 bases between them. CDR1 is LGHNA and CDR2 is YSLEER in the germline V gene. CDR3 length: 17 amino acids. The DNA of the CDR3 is TGCGCCAGCAGCCAAGACCCTTTGACAGGGACTTACAATGAGCAGTTCTTC. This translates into CASSQDPLTGTYNEQFF.

CDR3: CASSLRQINTEAFF. The CDR3 region has the DNA TGTGCCAGCAGCTTACGCCAAATTAACACTGAAGCTTTCTTT. The rearrangement links TRBV7-2 to TRBJ1-1; the D is unclear. Germline CDR1 is SGHTA and CDR2 is FQGNSA. The CDR3 loop spans 14 amino acids. Trimming left V 2 bases short and J 2 bases short, with 9 bases between.

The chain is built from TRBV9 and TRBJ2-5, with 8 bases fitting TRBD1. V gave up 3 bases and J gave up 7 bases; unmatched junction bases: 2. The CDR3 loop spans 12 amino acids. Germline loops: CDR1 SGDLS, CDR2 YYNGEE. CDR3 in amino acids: CASSAGTGTQYF. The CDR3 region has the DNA TGTGCCAGCAGCGCGGGGACAGGGACCCAGTACTTC.

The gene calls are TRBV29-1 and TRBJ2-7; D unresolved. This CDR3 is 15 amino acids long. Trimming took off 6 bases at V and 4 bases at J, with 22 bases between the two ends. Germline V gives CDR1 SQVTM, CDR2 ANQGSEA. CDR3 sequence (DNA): TGCAGCGTCGATCGTGGCCCGGGTGGAAAGTACGAGCAGTACTTC. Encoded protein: CSVDRGPGGKYEQYF.

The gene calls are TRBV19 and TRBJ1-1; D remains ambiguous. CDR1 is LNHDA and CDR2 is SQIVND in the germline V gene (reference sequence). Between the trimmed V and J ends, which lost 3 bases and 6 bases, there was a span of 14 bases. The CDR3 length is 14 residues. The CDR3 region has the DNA TGTGCCAGTAGTATTTCCGGAGGGAGGGCTGAAGCTTTCTTT. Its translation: CASSISGGRAEAFF. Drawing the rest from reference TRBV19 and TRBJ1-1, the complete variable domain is DGGITQSPKYLFRKEGQNVTLSCEQNLNHDAMYWYRQDPGQGLRLIYYSQIVNDFQKGDIAEGYSVSREKKESFPLTVTSAQKNPTAFYLCASSISGGRAEAFFGQGTRLTVV.

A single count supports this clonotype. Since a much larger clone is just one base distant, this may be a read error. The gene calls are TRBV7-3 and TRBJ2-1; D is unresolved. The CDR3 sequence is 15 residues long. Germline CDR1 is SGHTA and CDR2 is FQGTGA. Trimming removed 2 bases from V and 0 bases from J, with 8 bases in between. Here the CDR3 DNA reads TGTGCCAGCAGCTTATGGCAGAGCTCCTACAATGAGCAGTTCTTC. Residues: CASSLWQSSYNEQFF.

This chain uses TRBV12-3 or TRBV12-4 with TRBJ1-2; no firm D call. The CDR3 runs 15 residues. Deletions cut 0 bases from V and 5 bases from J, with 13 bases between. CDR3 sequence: CASSLAPEGYYGYTF. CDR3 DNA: TGTGCCAGCAGTTTAGCCCCGGAAGGGTATTATGGCTACACCTTC.